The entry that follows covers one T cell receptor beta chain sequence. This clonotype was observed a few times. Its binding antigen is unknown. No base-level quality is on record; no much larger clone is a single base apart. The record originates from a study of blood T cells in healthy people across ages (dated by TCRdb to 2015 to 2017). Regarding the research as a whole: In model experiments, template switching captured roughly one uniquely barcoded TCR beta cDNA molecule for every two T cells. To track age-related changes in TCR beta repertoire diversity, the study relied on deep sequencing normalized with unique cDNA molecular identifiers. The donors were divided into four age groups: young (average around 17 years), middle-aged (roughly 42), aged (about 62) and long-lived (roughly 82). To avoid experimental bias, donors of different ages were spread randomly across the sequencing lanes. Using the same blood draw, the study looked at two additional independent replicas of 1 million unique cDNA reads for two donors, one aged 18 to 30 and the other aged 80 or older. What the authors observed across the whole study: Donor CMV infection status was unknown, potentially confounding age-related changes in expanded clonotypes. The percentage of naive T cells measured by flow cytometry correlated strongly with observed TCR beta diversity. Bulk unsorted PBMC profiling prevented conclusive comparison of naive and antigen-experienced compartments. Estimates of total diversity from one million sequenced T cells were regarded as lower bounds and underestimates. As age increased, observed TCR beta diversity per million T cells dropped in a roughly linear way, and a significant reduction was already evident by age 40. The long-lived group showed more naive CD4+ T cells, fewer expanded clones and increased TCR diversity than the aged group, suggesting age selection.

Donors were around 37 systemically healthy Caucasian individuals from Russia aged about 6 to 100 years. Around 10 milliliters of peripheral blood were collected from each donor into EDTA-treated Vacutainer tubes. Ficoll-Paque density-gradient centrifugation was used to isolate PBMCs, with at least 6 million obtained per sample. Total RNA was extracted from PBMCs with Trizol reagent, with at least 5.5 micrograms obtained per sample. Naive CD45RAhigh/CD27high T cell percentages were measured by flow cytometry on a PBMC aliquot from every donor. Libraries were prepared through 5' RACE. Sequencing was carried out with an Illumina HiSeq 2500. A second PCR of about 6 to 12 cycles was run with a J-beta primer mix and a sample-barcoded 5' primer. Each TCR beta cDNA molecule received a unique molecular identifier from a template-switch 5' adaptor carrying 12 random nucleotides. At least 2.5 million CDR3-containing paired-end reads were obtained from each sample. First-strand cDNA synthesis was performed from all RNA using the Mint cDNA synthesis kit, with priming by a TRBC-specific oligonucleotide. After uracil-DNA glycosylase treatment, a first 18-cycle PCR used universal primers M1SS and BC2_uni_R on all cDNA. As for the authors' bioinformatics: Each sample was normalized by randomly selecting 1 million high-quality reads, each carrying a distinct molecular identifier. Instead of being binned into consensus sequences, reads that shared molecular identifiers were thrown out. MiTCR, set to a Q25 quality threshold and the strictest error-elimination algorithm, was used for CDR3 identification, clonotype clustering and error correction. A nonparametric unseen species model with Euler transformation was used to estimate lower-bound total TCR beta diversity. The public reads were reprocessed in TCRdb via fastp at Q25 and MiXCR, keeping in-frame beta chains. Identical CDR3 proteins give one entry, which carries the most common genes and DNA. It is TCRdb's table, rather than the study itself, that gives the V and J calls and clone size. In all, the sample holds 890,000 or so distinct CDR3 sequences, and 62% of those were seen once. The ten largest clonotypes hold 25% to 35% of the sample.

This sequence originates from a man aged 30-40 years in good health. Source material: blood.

The CDR3 is CSASDGQPQHF. The DNA sequence follows: TGCAGTGCTAGTGATGGCCAGCCCCAGCATTTT. The sequence links TRBV20-1 to TRBJ1-5, with an unclear D gene assignment. V lost 3 bases and J lost 7 bases; the stretch between them is 7 bases long. In the germline V gene (reference sequence), CDR1 corresponds to DFQATT and CDR2 to SNEGSKA. The CDR3 goes from the cysteine to the phenylalanine over 11 residues. Left in the record is the CDR3 DNA by itself, 33 bases read in frame from the first base.